This T cell receptor beta chain was sequenced in a study of CD8+ T cells in alopecia areata. This CDR3 region has 12 residues. Trimming removed 1 base from V and 10 bases from J, with 5 bases in between. CDR1 is SEHNR, CDR2 FQNEAQ, per germline (reference sequence). The authors extracted RNA and reverse transcribed it into cDNA as the sequencing template. Sequenced by immunoSEQ multiplex PCR; TCRdb stores in-frame clones only, minus some. Altogether roughly 100,000 clones are present, approximately 52% being singletons, with the ten largest covering about 9%. This clonotype originated in a human donor in good health. This rearrangement joins TRBV7-9 to TRBJ1-6, with D unclear. The sample comprised CD4+ T cells sorted from blood. The CDR3 region has the DNA TGTGCCAGCAGCTTAGTTGGCTCACCCCTCCACTTT. Its protein product is CASSLVGSPLHF.